The rows below give T cell receptor beta chains drawn from one sample of a study of OX40 agonist ivuxolimab in advanced cancers. The data were produced by immunoSEQ multiplex PCR, yet TCRdb's version contains in-frame clones alone and is incomplete. The table records approximately 99,000 clones, 86% of them present only once. This sample comprised CD4+ or CD8+ T cells sorted from blood, obtained in a trial of the OX40 agonist ivuxolimab. These TCRs come from an adult with an advanced solid tumor such as melanoma, head and neck, liver or kidney cancer. Both conserved end residues are part of each CDR3. D genes are given only for firm matches. A row's size may be missing; if present it is once, few, many or a size class.

V gene	D gene	J gene	clone size	CDR3 DNA	CDR3 protein
TRBV27	NA	TRBJ2-2	NA	TGTGCCAGCAGTTTTGGGGCGAACACCGGGGAGCTGTTTTTT	CASSFGANTGELFF
TRBV30	TRBD1	TRBJ2-7	NA	TGTGCCTGGAGTCTTGGACAGGGTTACGAGCAGTACTTC	CAWSLGQGYEQYF
TRBV7-7	NA	TRBJ2-5	NA	TGTGCTAGCAGCTTAAATCTGGTAGCGTGGGAGACCCAGTACTTC	CASSLNLVAWETQYF
TRBV7-2	NA	TRBJ2-5	few	TGTGCCAGCAGCGTAATGGGAGCGTTCCAAGAGACCCAGTACTTC	CASSVMGAFQETQYF
TRBV11-2	TRBD1	TRBJ1-2	NA	TGTGCCAGCAGCACCGACAGGGCGGGCTATGGCTACACCTTC	CASSTDRAGYGYTF
TRBV5-1	TRBD1	TRBJ1-5	NA	TGCGCCAGCAGCTTGGGACAGGGAAGCCAGCCCCAGCATTTT	CASSLGQGSQPQHF
TRBV7-3	NA	TRBJ1-1	few	TGTGCCAGCAGCTTGGGGATGAACACTGAAGCTTTCTTT	CASSLGMNTEAFF
TRBV9	NA	TRBJ1-6	NA	TGTGCCAGCAGCGCAGGTGGGGGGCATAATTCACCCCTCCACTTT	CASSAGGGHNSPLHF
TRBV19	TRBD1	TRBJ1-1	NA	TGTGCCAGTAGTATGGGGACAGGGGTCGTTGTCGAAGCTTTCTTT	CASSMGTGVVVEAFF
TRBV18	NA	TRBJ1-1	NA	TGTGCCAGCTCACCACAGTATGAGAACACTGAAGCTTTCTTT	CASSPQYENTEAFF